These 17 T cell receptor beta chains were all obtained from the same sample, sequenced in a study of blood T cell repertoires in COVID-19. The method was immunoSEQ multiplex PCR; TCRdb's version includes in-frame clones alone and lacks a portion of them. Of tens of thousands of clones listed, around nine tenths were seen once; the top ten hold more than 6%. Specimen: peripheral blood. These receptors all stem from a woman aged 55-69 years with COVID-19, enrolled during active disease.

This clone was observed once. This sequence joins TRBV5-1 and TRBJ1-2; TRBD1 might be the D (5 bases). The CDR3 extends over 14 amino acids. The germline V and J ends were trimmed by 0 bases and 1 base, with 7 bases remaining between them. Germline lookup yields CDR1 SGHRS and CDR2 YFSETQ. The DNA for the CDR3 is TGCGCCAGCAGCTTGGAGACAGTTAACTATGGCTACACCTTC. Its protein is CASSLETVNYGYTF.

DNA of the CDR3: TGTGCCAGCAGTCCCCCCGAGCGGGGGTACAATGAGCAGTTCTTC. Its protein is CASSPPERGYNEQFF. The rearrangement links TRBV28 to TRBJ2-1, with TRBD2 identical over 8 bases. V lost 5 bases and J lost 4; bases outside the gene matches: 7. The CDR3 spans 15 residues. CDR1 MDHEN and CDR2 SYDVKM come from the germline V gene.

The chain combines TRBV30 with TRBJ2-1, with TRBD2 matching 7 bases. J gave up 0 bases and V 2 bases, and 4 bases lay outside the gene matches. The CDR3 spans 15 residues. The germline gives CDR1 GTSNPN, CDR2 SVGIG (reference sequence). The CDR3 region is CAWSLGGSSYNEQFF. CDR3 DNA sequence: TGTGCCTGGAGTCTCGGCGGGAGCTCCTACAATGAGCAGTTCTTC.

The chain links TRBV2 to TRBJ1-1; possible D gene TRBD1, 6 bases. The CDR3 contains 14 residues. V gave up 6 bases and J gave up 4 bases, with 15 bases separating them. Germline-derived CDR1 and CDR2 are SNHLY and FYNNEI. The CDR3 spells CASRHIQGGTEAFF. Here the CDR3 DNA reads TGTGCCAGCAGGCACATACAGGGTGGCACTGAAGCTTTCTTT. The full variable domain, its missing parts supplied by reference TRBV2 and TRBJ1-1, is EPEVTQTPSHQVTQMGQEVILRCVPISNHLYFYWYRQILGQKVEFLVSFYNNEISEKSEIFDDQFSVERPDGSNFTLKIRSTKLEDSAMYFCASRHIQGGTEAFFGQGTRLTVV.

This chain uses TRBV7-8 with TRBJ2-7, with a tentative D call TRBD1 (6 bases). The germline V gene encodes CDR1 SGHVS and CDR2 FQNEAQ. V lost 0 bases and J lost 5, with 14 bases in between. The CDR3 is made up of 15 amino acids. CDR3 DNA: TGTGCCAGCAGCTTAGCGCAGGGGTGGTTCGACGAGCAGTACTTC. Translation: CASSLAQGWFDEQYF.

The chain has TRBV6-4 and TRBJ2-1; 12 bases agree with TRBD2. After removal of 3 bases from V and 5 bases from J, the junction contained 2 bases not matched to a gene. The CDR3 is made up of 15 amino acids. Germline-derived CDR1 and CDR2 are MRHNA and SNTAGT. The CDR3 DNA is TGTGCCAGCAGTGAGACTAGCGGGAGCCACAATGAGCAGTTCTTC. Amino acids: CASSETSGSHNEQFF.

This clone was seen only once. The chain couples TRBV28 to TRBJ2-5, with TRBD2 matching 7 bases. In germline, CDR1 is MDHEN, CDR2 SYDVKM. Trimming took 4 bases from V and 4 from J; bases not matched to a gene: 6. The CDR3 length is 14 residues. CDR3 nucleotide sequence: TGTGCCAGCAGTTACTCGGGAGGTGCAGAGACCCAGTACTTC. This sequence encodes CASSYSGGAETQYF.

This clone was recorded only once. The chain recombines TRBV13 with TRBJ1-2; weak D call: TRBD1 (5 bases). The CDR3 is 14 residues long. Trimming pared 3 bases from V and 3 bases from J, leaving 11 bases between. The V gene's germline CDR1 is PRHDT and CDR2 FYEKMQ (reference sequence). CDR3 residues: CASSFGRVDYGYTF. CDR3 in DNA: TGTGCCAGCAGCTTTGGCAGGGTAGACTATGGCTACACCTTC.

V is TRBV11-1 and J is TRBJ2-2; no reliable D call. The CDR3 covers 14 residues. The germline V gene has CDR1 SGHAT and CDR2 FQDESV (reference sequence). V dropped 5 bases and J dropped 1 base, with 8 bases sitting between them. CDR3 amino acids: CASSRNRNTGELFF. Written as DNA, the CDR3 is TGTGCCAGCAGCCGAAACAGGAACACCGGGGAGCTGTTTTTT.

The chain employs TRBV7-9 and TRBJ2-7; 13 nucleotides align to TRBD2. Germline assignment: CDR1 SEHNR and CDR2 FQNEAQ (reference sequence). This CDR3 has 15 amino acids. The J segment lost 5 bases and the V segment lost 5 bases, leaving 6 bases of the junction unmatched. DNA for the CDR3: TGTGCCAGCAGCAAGGGACTAGCGGGATCTGACGAGCAGTACTTC. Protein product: CASSKGLAGSDEQYF.

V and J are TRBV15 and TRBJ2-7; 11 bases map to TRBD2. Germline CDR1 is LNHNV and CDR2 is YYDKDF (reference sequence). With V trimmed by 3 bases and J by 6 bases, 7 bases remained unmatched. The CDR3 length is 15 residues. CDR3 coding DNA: TGTGCCACCAGCAGGGAAACTAGCGGGAGATCCGAGCAGTACTTC. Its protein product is CATSRETSGRSEQYF.

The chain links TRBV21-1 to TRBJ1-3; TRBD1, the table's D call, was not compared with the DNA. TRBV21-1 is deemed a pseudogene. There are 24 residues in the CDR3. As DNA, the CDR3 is TGTGCCAGCAGCATTGATCCCTGCCCTGGAAACCGGGACAGGGAACCCCCAACTGGAAACACCATATATTTT. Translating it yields CASSIDPCPGNRDREPPTGNTIYF.

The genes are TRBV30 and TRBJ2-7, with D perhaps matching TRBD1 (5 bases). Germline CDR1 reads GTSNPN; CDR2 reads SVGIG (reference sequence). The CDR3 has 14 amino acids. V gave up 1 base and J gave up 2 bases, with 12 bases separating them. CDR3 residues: CAWSGGAPTYEQYF. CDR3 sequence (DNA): TGTGCCTGGAGTGGTGGGGCTCCGACCTACGAGCAGTACTTC.

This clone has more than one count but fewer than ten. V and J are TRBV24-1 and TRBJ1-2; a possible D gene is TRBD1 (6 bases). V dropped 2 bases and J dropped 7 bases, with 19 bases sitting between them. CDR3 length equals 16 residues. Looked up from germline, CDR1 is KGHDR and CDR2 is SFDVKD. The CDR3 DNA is TGTGCCACCAGTGATTCCACCAGGGGAGCCCTAAGTGGCTACACCTTC. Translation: CATSDSTRGALSGYTF.

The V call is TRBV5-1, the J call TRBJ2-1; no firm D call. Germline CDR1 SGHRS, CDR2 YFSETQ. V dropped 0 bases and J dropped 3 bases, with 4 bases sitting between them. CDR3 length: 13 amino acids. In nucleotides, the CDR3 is TGCGCCAGCAGCTTGGACAGCTACAATGAGCAGTTCTTC. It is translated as CASSLDSYNEQFF.

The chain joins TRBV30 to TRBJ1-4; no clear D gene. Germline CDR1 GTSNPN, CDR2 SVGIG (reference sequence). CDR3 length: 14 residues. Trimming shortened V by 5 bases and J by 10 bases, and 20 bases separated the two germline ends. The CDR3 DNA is TGTGCCTGGGAGAGAGCCCTGGTCAACGGAAAACTGTTTTTT. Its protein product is CAWERALVNGKLFF. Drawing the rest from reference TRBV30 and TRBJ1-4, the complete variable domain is SQTIHQWPATLVQPVGSPLSLECTVEGTSNPNLYWYRQAAGRGLQLLFYSVGIGQISSEVPQNLSASRPQDRQFILSSKKLLLSDSGFYLCAWERALVNGKLFFGSGTQLSVL.

The CDR3 reads CASSYSVYYEQYF. The CDR3 nucleotides are TGTGCCAGCAGTTACTCCGTCTATTACGAGCAGTACTTC. The chain joins TRBV6-5 to TRBJ2-7; no clear D gene. CDR1 MNHEY and CDR2 SVGAGI come from the germline V gene. CDR3 length: 13 residues. V gave up 0 bases and J gave up 4 bases, with 7 bases separating them.